This T cell receptor beta chain was documented in a study of beta chain features in type 1 diabetes. Every bit of the isolated RNA underwent reverse transcription, so sequencing read expressed TCRB transcripts. TCRdb keeps only in-frame clones here, not all; method: immunoSEQ multiplex PCR. The repertoire holds approximately 150,000 clones, 7.5% to 10% seen once, with roughly 2.5% in the top ten. Broader study findings: There was a moderate but significant shortening of TCRB CDR3s in all four CD4+ subsets of Type 1 diabetes patients.

This clone occurred a few times. Its matching antigen is unknown. Heparinised blood was drawn once per donor, averaging approximately 100 mL. CD4+ naive, central memory, regulatory and stem cell-like memory subsets were isolated by sorting on CD45RO/CCR7/CD25/CD127/CD95/CD27. Material for sequencing was central memory CD4+ T cells from blood. The source is a young woman in good health.

The CDR3 here is CASSLGTQSSGANVLTF. CDR3 sequence (DNA): TGTGCCAGCAGTTTAGGGACACAGAGCTCTGGGGCCAACGTCCTGACTTTC. The V and J genes are TRBV27 and TRBJ2-6; TRBD1 is a possible D gene (6 bases). The V end lost 2 bases, the J end lost 0 bases, and 11 bases lay between the germline ends. Per the germline V gene, CDR1 is MNHEY and CDR2 is SMNVEV (reference sequence). This CDR3 is 17 amino acids long.